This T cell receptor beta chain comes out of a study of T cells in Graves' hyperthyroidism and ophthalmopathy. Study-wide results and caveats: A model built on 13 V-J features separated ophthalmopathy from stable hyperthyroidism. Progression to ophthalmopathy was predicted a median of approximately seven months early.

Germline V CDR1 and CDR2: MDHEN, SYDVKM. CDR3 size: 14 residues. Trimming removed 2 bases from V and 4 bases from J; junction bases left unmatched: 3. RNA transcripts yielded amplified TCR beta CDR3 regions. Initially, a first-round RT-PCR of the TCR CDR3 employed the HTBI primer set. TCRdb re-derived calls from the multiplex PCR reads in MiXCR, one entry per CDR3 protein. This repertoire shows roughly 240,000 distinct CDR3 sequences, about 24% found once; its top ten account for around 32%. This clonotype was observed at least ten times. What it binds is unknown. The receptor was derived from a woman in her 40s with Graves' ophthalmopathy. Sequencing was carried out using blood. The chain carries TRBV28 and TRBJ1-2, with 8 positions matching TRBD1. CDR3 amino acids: CASSLGTGTYGYTF. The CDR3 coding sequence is TGTGCCAGCAGTTTAGGGACAGGTACCTATGGCTACACCTTC.